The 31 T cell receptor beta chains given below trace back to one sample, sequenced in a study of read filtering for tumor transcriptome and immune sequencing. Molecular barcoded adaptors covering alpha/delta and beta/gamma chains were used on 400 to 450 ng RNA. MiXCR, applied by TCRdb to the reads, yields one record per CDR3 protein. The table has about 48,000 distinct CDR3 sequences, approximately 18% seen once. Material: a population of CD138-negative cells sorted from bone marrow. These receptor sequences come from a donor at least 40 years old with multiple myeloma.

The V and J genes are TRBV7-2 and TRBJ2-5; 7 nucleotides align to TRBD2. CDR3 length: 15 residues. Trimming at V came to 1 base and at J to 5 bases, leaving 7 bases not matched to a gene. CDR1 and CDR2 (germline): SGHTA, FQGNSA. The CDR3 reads CASSLGGRGEETQYF. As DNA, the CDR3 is TGTGCCAGCAGCTTAGGTGGGAGGGGAGAGGAGACCCAGTACTTC.

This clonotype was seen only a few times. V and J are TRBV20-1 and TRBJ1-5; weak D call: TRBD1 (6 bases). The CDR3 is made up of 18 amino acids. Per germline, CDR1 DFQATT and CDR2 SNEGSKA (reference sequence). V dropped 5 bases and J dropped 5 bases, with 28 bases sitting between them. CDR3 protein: CSASPVGARTRGHQPQHF. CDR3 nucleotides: TGCAGTGCTTCCCCTGTTGGGGCTAGGACCAGGGGCCATCAGCCCCAGCATTTT.

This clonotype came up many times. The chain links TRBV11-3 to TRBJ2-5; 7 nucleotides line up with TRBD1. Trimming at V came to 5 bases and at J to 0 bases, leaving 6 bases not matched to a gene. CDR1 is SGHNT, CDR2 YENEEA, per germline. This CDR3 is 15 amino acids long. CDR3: CASSKRQGHQETQYF. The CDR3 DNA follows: TGTGCCAGCAGCAAACGACAGGGTCACCAAGAGACCCAGTACTTC. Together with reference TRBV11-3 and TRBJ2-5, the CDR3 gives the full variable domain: EAGVVQSPRYKIIEKKQPVAFWCNPISGHNTLYWYLQNLGQGPELLIRYENEEAVDDSQLPKDRFSAERLKGVDSTLKIQPAELGDSAVYLCASSKRQGHQETQYFGPGTRLLVL.

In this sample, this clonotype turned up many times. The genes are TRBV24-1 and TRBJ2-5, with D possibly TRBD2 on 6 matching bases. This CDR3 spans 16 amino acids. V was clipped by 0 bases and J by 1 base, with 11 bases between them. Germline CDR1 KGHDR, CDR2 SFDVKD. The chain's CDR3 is CATSDLLFGGQETQYF. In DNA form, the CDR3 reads TGTGCCACCAGTGATTTGCTCTTCGGGGGCCAAGAGACCCAGTACTTC.

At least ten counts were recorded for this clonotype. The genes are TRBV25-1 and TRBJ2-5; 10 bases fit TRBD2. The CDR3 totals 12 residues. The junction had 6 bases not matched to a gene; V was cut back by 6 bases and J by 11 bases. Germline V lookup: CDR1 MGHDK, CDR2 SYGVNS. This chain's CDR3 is CASSLAGVTQYF. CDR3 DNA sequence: TGTGCCAGCAGCCTAGCGGGAGTTACTCAGTACTTC. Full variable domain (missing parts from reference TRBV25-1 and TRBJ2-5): EADIYQTPRYLVIGTGKKITLECSQTMGHDKMYWYQQDPGMELHLIHYSYGVNSTEKGDLSSESTVSRIRTEHFPLTLESARPSHTSQYLCASSLAGVTQYFGPGTRLLVL.

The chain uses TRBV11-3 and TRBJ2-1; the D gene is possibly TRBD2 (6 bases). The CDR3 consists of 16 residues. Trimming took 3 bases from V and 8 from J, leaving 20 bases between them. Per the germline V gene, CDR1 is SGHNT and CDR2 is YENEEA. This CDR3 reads CASSFGLTGVDYEQFF. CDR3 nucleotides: TGTGCCAGCAGCTTCGGACTAACGGGAGTAGACTATGAGCAGTTCTTC. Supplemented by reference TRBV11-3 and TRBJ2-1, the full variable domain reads EAGVVQSPRYKIIEKKQPVAFWCNPISGHNTLYWYLQNLGQGPELLIRYENEEAVDDSQLPKDRFSAERLKGVDSTLKIQPAELGDSAVYLCASSFGLTGVDYEQFFGPGTRLTVL.

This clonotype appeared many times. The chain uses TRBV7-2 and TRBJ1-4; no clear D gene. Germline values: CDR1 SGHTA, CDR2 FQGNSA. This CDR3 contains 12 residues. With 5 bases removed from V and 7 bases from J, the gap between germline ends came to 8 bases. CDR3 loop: CASSANTEKLFF. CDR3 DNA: TGTGCCAGCAGCGCGAACACTGAAAAACTGTTTTTT. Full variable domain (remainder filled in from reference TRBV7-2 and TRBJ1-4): GAGVSQSPSNKVTEKGKDVELRCDPISGHTALYWYRQSLGQGLEFLIYFQGNSAPDKSGLPSDRFSAERTGGSVSTLTIQRTQQEDSAVYLCASSANTEKLFFGSGTQLSVL.

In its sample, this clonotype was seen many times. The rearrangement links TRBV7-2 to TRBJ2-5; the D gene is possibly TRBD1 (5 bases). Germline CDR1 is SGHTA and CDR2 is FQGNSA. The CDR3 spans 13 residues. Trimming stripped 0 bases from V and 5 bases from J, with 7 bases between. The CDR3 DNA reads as TGTGCCAGCAGCTTAGCGGCAGGGGAGACCCAGTACTTC. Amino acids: CASSLAAGETQYF.

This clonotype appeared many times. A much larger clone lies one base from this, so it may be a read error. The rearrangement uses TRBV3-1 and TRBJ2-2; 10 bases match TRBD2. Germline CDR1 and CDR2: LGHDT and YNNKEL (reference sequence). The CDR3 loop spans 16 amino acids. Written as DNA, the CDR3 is TGTGCCAGCAACCAAGATCTAGCGGGGGTCACCGGGGAGCTGTTTTTT. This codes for CASNQDLAGVTGELFF.

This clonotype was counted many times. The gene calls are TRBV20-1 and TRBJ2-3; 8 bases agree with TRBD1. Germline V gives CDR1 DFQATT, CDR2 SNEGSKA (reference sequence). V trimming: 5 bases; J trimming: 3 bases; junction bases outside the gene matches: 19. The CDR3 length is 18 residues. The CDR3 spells CSAQGQGLGEAGTDTQYF. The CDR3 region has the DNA TGCAGTGCTCAAGGACAGGGACTGGGGGAGGCCGGGACAGATACGCAGTATTTT.

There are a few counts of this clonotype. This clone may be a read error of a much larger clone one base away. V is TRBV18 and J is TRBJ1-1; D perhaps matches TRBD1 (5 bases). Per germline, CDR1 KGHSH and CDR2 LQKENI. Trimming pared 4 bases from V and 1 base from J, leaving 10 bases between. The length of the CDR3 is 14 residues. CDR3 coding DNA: TGTGCCAGCTCACTGGGACGGAAGAACACTGAAGCTTTCTTT. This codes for CASSLGRKNTEAFF.

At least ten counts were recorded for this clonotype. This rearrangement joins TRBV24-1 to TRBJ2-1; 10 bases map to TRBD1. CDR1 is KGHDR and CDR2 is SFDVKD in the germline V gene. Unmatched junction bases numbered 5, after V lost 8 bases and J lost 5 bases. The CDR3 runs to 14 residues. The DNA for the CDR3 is TGTGCCACCACCGGACAGGGGGAGAACAATGAGCAGTTCTTC. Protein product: CATTGQGENNEQFF.

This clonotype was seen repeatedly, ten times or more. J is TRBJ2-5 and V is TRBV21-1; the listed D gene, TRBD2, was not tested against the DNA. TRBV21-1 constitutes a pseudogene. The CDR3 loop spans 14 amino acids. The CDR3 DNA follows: TGTGCGAGCGGTGGGCTAGCGGGAGAAGAGACCCAGTACTTC. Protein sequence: CASGGLAGEETQYF.

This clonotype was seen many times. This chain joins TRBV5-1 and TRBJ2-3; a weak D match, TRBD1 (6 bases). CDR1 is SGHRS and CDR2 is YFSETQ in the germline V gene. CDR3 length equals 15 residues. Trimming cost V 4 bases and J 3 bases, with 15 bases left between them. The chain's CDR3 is CASSLLRGQTDTQYF. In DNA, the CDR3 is TGCGCCAGCAGCCTCCTCCGGGGACAAACAGATACGCAGTATTTT.

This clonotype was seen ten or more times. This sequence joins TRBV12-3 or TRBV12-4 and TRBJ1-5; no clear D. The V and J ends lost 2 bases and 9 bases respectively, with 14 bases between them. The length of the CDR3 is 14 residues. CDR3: CASSLSGDVGPQHF. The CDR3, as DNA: TGTGCCAGCAGTTTATCGGGCGACGTGGGGCCCCAGCATTTT.

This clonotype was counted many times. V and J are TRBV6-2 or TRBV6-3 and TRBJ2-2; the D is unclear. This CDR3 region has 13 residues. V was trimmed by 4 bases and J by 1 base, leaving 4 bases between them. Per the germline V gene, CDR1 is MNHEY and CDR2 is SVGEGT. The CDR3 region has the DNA TGTGCCAGCAGTTTCAGGAACACCGGGGAGCTGTTTTTT. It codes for CASSFRNTGELFF.

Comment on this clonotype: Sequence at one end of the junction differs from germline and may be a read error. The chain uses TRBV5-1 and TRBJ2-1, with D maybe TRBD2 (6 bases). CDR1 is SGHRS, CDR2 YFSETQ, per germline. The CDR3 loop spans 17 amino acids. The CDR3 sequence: CASSLVGGASSYNEQFF. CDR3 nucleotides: TGCGCCAGCAGCTTGGTTGGCGGGGCCAGCTCCTACAATGAGCAGTTCTTT.

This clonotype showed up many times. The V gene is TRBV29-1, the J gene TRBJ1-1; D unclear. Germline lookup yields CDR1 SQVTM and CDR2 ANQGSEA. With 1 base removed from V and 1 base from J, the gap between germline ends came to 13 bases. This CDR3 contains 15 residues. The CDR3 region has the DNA TGCAGCGTTGAAGCGCCGGGCGTACCGAACACTGAAGCTTTCTTT. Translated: CSVEAPGVPNTEAFF.

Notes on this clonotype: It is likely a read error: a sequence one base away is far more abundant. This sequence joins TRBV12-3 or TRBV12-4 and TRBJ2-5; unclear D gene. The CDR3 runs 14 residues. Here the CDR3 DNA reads TGTGCCAGCAGTTTAGCTAGCCTCCAAAAGACCCAGTACTTC. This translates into CASSLASLQKTQYF.

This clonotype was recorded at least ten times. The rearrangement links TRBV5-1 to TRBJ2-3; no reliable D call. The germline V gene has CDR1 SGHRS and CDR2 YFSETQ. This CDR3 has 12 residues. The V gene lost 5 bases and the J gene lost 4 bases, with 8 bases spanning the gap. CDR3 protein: CASSSQADTQYF. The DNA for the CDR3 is TGCGCCAGCAGTTCCCAGGCAGATACGCAGTATTTT.

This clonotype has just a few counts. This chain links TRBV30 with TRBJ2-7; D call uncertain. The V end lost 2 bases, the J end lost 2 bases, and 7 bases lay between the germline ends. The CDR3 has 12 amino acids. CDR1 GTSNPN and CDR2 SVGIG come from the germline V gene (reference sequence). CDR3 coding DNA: TGTGCCTGGAGTCCCCCCGCCTACGAGCAGTACTTC. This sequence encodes CAWSPPAYEQYF.

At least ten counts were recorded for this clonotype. CDR3 nucleotides: TGTGCCAACAAGCGGGAGAGGGACGGGGAGCTGTTTTTT. Its protein product is CANKRERDGELFF. The chain recombines TRBV2 with TRBJ2-2; 8 nucleotides align to TRBD2. The CDR3 consists of 13 residues. With V trimmed by 10 bases and J by 7 bases, 8 bases remained unmatched. CDR1 and CDR2 from the germline V gene are SNHLY and FYNNEI.

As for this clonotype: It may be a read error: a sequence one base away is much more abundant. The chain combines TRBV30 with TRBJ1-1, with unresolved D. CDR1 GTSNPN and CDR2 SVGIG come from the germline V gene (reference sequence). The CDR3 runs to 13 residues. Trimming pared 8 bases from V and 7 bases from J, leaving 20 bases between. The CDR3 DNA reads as TGTGCCCGGAATCGGGAGGCGCCGGGTGAAGCTTTCTTT. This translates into CARNREAPGEAFF.

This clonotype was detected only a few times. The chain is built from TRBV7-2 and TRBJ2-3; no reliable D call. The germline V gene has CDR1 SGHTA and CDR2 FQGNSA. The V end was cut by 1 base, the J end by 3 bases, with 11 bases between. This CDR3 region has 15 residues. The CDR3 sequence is CASSLVTVSTDTQYF. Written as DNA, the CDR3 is TGTGCCAGCAGCTTAGTAACAGTTAGTACAGATACGCAGTATTTT.

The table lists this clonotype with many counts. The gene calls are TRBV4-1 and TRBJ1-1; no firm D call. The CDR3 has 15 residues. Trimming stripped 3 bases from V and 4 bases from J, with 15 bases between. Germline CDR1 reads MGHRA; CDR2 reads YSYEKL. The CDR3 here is CASSHVGRVGTEAFF. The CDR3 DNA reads TGCGCCAGCAGCCATGTGGGAAGGGTGGGCACTGAAGCTTTCTTT.

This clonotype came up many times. In nucleotides, the CDR3 is TGTGCCAGCTCTCCGGGACTAGCGTACGAGCAGTACTTC. The encoded protein is CASSPGLAYEQYF. J is TRBJ2-7 and V is TRBV18, with 10 nucleotides matching TRBD2. The CDR3 extends over 13 amino acids. In germline, CDR1 is KGHSH, CDR2 LQKENI. V lost 6 bases to trimming and J lost 4 bases; unmatched junction nucleotides: 3.

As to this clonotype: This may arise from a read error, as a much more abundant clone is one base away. CDR3 sequence: CAISLLANTEAFF. The CDR3 DNA sequence: TGTGCCATCAGCTTACTCGCTAACACTGAAGCTTTCTTT. The chain joins TRBV7-9 to TRBJ1-1; D not resolved. CDR3 length: 13 amino acids. Germline V gene data show CDR1 as SEHNR and CDR2 as FQNEAQ (reference sequence).

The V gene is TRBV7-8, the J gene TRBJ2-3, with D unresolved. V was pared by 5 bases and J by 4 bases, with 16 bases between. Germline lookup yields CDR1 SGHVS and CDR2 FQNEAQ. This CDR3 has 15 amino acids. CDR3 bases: TGTGCCAGCAGCGACGAGCGTCGGAGCTCAGATACGCAGTATTTT. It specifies CASSDERRSSDTQYF. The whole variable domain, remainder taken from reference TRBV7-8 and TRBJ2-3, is GAGVSQSPRYKVAKRGQDVALRCDPISGHVSLFWYQQALGQGPEFLTYFQNEAQLDKSGLPSDRFFAERPEGSVSTLKIQRTQQEDSAVYLCASSDERRSSDTQYFGPGTRLTVL.

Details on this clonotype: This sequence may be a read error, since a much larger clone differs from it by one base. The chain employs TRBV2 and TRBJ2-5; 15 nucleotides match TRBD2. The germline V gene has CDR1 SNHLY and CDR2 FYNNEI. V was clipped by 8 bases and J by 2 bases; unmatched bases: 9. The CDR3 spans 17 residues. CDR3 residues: CASGKGTSGRQQETQYF. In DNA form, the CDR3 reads TGTGCCAGCGGGAAGGGGACTAGCGGGAGGCAACAAGAGACCCAGTACTTC.

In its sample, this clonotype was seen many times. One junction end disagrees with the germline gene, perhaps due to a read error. CDR3 in DNA: TGCAGTGCTCGCCCGGGGGATCCGAGCTCCTACAACGAGCAGTTCTTC. This encodes CSARPGDPSSYNEQFF. The chain employs TRBV20-1 and TRBJ2-1; tentatively, D is TRBD2 (6 bases). The CDR3 spans 16 residues. Germline CDR1 and CDR2: DFQATT and SNEGSKA (reference sequence).

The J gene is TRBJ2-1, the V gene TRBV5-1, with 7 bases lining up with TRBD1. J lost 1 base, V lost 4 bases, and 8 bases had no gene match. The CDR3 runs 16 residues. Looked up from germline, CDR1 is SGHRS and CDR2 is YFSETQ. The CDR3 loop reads CASSRTGQLSYNEQFF. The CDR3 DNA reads TGCGCCAGCAGCAGAACGGGACAGCTATCCTACAATGAGCAGTTCTTC.